The 11 T cell receptor beta chains in this list originate from one sample, sequenced in a study of cytomegalovirus exposure and HLA in healthy donors. PCR was performed using 60 Vbeta and 13 Jbeta primers. TCRdb keeps only in-frame clones here, not all; method: immunoSEQ multiplex PCR. The sample has approximately 200,000 clones, 75% to 85% seen once. What was sequenced was PBMCs. The receptors originated from a woman under 30 in good health and CMV-seropositive.

The J gene is TRBJ1-5, the V gene TRBV21-1; the table's D call, TRBD1, was not checked against the DNA. TRBV21-1 is flagged as a pseudogene. CDR3 length equals 17 residues. The CDR3 spells CASSKGGDRGKDQPQHF. The CDR3 nucleotides are TGTGCCAGCAGCAAAGGGGGGGACAGGGGGAAAGATCAGCCCCAGCATTTT.

This chain uses TRBV28 with TRBJ1-6; 8 bases agree with TRBD1. The ends lost 11 bases at V and 0 bases at J; junction bases unmatched: 6. The CDR3 is 15 amino acids. From germline, CDR1 is MDHEN and CDR2 SYDVKM. This CDR3 reads CAGQGASSYNSPLHF. For the CDR3, the DNA is TGTGCCGGGCAGGGGGCCAGCTCCTATAATTCACCCCTCCACTTT.

The CDR3 coding sequence is TGCGCCAGCAGTGATGGAGGGGGCAGCTATAATTCACCCCTCCACTTT. Translating it yields CASSDGGGSYNSPLHF. The chain uses TRBV10-1 and TRBJ1-6; 7 positions agree with TRBD1. The CDR3 has 16 amino acids. Trimming took 3 bases from V and 3 from J; bases not matched to a gene: 5. Germline-derived CDR1 and CDR2 are WNHNN and SYGVQD (reference sequence).

The CDR3 coding sequence is TGTGCCAGCAGCCCAACAGAGGGAGTCACCTATGGCTACACCTTC. Encoded protein: CASSPTEGVTYGYTF. The chain uses TRBV13 and TRBJ1-2; D ambiguous. Trimming removed 5 bases from V and 4 bases from J, with 17 bases in between. The germline gives CDR1 PRHDT, CDR2 FYEKMQ (reference sequence). CDR3 length: 15 amino acids.

The CDR3 DNA is TGTGCCAGCCTCGAAGGAGTGAGGGAGCAGTACTTC. It translates to CASLEGVREQYF. The chain uses TRBV2 and TRBJ2-7; D unresolved. Germline CDR1 SNHLY, CDR2 FYNNEI. The CDR3 is made up of 12 amino acids. Trimming left V 8 bases short and J 7 bases short, with 15 bases between.

This clone has only a few counts. The chain joins TRBV4-2 to TRBJ2-5; possible D gene TRBD1, 5 bases. V lost 2 bases to trimming and J lost 2 bases, with 15 bases between them. Germline V gives CDR1 LGHNA, CDR2 YNFKEQ. The CDR3 covers 16 residues. For the CDR3, the DNA is TGTGCCAGCAGCCAATACAGGTCTCAACGTCAAGAGACCCAGTACTTC. It translates to CASSQYRSQRQETQYF.

The chain combines TRBV2 with TRBJ2-3, with 7 bases matching TRBD2. V lost 7 bases, J lost 2 bases, and 9 bases stayed unmatched. The CDR3 totals 15 residues. CDR1 is SNHLY, CDR2 FYNNEI, per germline. The CDR3 protein is CASKVTSSITDTQYF. For the CDR3, the DNA is TGTGCCAGCAAAGTGACTAGCTCAATCACAGATACGCAGTATTTT.

The chain employs TRBV27 and TRBJ2-1; 9 nucleotides agree with TRBD2. The CDR3 runs 16 residues. Germline V gene data show CDR1 as MNHEY and CDR2 as SMNVEV (reference sequence). V shed 5 bases and J 2 bases; nucleotides not matched to a gene: 7. The CDR3 loop reads CASSPLAGEAYNEQFF. In nucleotides, the CDR3 is TGTGCCAGCAGTCCCTTAGCGGGGGAGGCCTACAATGAGCAGTTCTTC.

V usage is TRBV7-6 and J usage is TRBJ2-3; D is ambiguous. Trimming removed 8 bases at V and 5 bases at J, with 5 bases between. CDR1 is SGHVS, CDR2 FNYEAQ, per germline. The CDR3 contains 10 residues. The CDR3 here is CASSGDTQYF. The CDR3 region has the DNA TGTGCCAGCTCCGGAGATACGCAGTATTTT.

The chain couples TRBV6-4 to TRBJ1-6; D might be TRBD1 (5 bases). Germline V gene sequence: CDR1 MRHNA, CDR2 SNTAGT. The V end lost 0 bases, the J end lost 5 bases, and 11 bases lay between the germline ends. The CDR3 contains 16 residues. CDR3 DNA: TGTGCCAGCAGTGACTCTGGACACCGAAATAATTCACCCCTCCACTTT. This translates into CASSDSGHRNNSPLHF.

V gene TRBV7-9 combines with J gene TRBJ1-6, with 7 positions matching TRBD1. Germline V gene sequence: CDR1 SEHNR, CDR2 FQNEAQ (reference sequence). This CDR3 region has 17 residues. After removal of 7 bases from V and 0 bases from J, the junction contained 9 bases not matched to a gene. CDR3 coding DNA: TGTGCCAGCAACGAAGGGACAGATTACTCCTATAATTCACCCCTCCACTTT. It encodes CASNEGTDYSYNSPLHF.